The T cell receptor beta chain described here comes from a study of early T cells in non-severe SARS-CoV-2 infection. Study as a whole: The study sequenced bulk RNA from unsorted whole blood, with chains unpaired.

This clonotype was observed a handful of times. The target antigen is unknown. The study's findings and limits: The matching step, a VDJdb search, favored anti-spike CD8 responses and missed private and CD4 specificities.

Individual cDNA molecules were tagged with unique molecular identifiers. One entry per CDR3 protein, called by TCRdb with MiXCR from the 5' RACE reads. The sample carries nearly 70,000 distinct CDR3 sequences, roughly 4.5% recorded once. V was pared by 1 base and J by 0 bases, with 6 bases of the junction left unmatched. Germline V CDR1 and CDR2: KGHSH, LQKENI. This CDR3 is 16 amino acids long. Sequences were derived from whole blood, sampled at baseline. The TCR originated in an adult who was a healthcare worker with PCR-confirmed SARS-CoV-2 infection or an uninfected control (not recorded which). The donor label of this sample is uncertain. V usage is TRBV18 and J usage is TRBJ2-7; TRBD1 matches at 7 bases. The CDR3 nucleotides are TGTGCCAGCTCACCACGGGACAGCCTAATCTCCTACGAGCAGTACTTC. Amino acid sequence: CASSPRDSLISYEQYF.